This T cell receptor (beta chain) emerged from a study of blood T cell repertoires in COVID-19. The wider study: PBMCs, B-cell-depleted T cells, or T cells were the source of the cDNA or gDNA that made up the material.

Unmatched junction bases numbered 15, after V lost 5 bases and J lost 9 bases. The CDR3 is made up of 16 amino acids. From germline, CDR1 is SGHNT and CDR2 YYREEE (reference sequence). Sequencing was performed with immunoSEQ multiplex PCR; in TCRdb, only in-frame clones are kept and a portion is missing. The table has some 120,000 clones, about 90% seen once. The sequencing sample was made of peripheral blood. V usage is TRBV5-4 and J usage is TRBJ2-1, with TRBD2 identical over 9 bases. The source is a woman aged 55-69 years with acute or convalescent COVID-19. CDR3 nucleotide sequence: TGTGCCAGCAGTGGTAGCGGGAGTAGTTATATGGGTGAGCAGTTCTTC. Encoded protein: CASSGSGSSYMGEQFF.